The following is a TCR beta chain sequence with its context. TCRdb fed the 5' RACE reads into MiXCR, producing one record per CDR3 protein. The repertoire includes about 520,000 distinct CDR3 sequences, 22% of them detected once, and about 0.93% sits in the top ten. This record belongs to a study of identical twins. Germline V lookup: CDR1 MGHDK, CDR2 SYGVNS. CDR3 size: 14 residues. V was trimmed by 0 bases and J by 5 bases, leaving 10 bases between them. This sample was shared with a second study, whose subject was T cells expressing NK-cell markers.

The TCR sequence derives from a woman aged 18-35 years in good health. The chain combines TRBV25-1 with TRBJ1-1; D is uncertain. Sequenced material: CD4+ T cells sorted from blood. The CDR3 nucleotides are TGTGCCAGCAGTGAATACCCCGCGGGGACTGAAGCTTTCTTT. This codes for CASSEYPAGTEAFF.